One and the same sample provided the 27 T cell receptor beta chains below, sequenced in a study of OX40 agonist ivuxolimab in advanced cancers. TCRdb's table, derived via immunoSEQ multiplex PCR, lists solely in-frame clones and lacks some. The table shows roughly 20,000 clones, with 74% occurring only once. The specimen was CD4+ or CD8+ T cells sorted from blood, collected in a trial of the OX40 agonist ivuxolimab. The receptors stem from an adult with an advanced solid tumor such as melanoma, head and neck, liver or kidney cancer.

Worth noting for this clone: A far larger clone is only one base removed, so a read error is likely. The chain is built from TRBV5-4 and TRBJ1-1; D is ambiguous. Germline CDR1 and CDR2: SGHNT and YYREEE (reference sequence). There are 13 residues in the CDR3. Trimming pared 1 base from V and 0 bases from J, leaving 4 bases between. In DNA form, the CDR3 reads TGTGCCAGCAGCTTGAGCATGAACACTGAAGCTTTCTTT. Translated: CASSLSMNTEAFF.

The sample holds a few counts of this clone. The chain couples TRBV5-6 to TRBJ1-1, with D unclear. Germline V CDR1 and CDR2: SGHDT, YYEEEE. V lost 1 base and J 5 bases, leaving 9 bases between the germline ends. CDR3 length equals 13 residues. In DNA, the CDR3 is TGTGCCAGCAGCTTGATAGGAAGGACTGAAGCTTTCTTT. This encodes CASSLIGRTEAFF.

The gene calls are TRBV27 and TRBJ2-1; D gene uncertain. The germline gives CDR1 MNHEY, CDR2 SMNVEV (reference sequence). The CDR3 length is 14 residues. Trimming removed 3 bases at V and 2 bases at J, with 8 bases between. CDR3 residues: CASSLDGPYNEQFF. CDR3 nucleotides: TGTGCCAGCAGTTTGGACGGTCCCTACAATGAGCAGTTCTTC.

The J gene is TRBJ2-1, the V gene TRBV28; TRBD1 is a possible D gene (5 bases). The germline gives CDR1 MDHEN, CDR2 SYDVKM. The V gene lost 6 bases and the J gene lost 6 bases, with 9 bases spanning the gap. The CDR3 length is 12 residues. For the CDR3, the DNA is TGTGCCAGCAGGCAGGGATTCAATGAGCAGTTCTTC. Translated: CASRQGFNEQFF.

This clone was detected only a few times. The CDR3 protein is CASSESLDLAASSYNEQFF. The CDR3 nucleotides are TGCGCCAGCAGTGAGTCCCTCGACTTAGCGGCAAGCTCCTACAATGAGCAGTTCTTC. The V and J genes are TRBV10-1 and TRBJ2-1, with D possibly TRBD2 on 6 matching bases. The V gene lost 0 bases and the J gene lost 0 bases, with 18 bases spanning the gap. CDR1 is WNHNN, CDR2 SYGVQD, per germline (reference sequence). The CDR3 runs to 19 residues.

The gene calls are TRBV27 and TRBJ2-1, with a tentative D call TRBD2 (6 bases). Germline V gene sequence: CDR1 MNHEY, CDR2 SMNVEV (reference sequence). Trimming took 6 bases from V and 6 from J, leaving 15 bases between them. The CDR3 spans 14 residues. The CDR3 DNA reads as TGTGCCAGCAGGGGGACGGGTAGCGGCAATGAGCAGTTCTTC. Translation gives CASRGTGSGNEQFF.

A single count supports this clone. This chain connects TRBV5-1 to TRBJ2-7, with D unresolved. Germline CDR1 is SGHRS and CDR2 is YFSETQ. Trimming pared 6 bases from V and 2 bases from J, leaving 9 bases between. The CDR3 spans 12 residues. The DNA of the CDR3 is TGCGCCAGCACCGAGGAGACCTACGAGCAGTACTTC. Protein sequence: CASTEETYEQYF.

This chain joins TRBV4-1 and TRBJ2-7, with 12 bases identical to TRBD1. Germline V lookup: CDR1 MGHRA, CDR2 YSYEKL. The V gene end was trimmed by 4 bases and the J gene end by 3 bases; junction bases not matched to a gene: 7. The CDR3 contains 16 residues. CDR3 sequence (DNA): TGCGCCAGCAGCCCTCCCCGGGACAGGGGGCACTACGAGCAGTACTTC. It codes for CASSPPRDRGHYEQYF.

The chain combines TRBV5-6 with TRBJ2-2, with D unclear. The CDR3 runs to 17 residues. The V gene lost 3 bases and the J gene lost 0 bases, with 15 bases spanning the gap. CDR1 and CDR2 from the germline V gene are SGHDT and YYEEEE. DNA of the CDR3: TGTGCCAGCAGCTCCGGCCGGGTAGTCGCGAACACCGGGGAGCTGTTTTTT. As protein: CASSSGRVVANTGELFF.

The rearrangement uses TRBV14 and TRBJ2-1, with 9 positions matching TRBD1. This CDR3 is 16 amino acids long. V trimming: 4 bases; J trimming: 2 bases; junction bases outside the gene matches: 6. Germline assignment: CDR1 SGHDN and CDR2 FVKESK. CDR3 protein: CASSPPTGGAYNEQFF. In DNA, the CDR3 is TGTGCCAGCAGCCCGCCTACAGGGGGCGCCTACAATGAGCAGTTCTTC.

This clone was counted many times. This chain joins TRBV5-4 and TRBJ2-5, with 9 bases matching TRBD1. Germline values: CDR1 SGHNT, CDR2 YYREEE (reference sequence). The CDR3 totals 14 residues. Trimming cost V 2 bases and J 4 bases; bases outside gene matches: 3. CDR3 nucleotides: TGTGCCAGCAGCTTCGGGACAGGGCTAGAGACCCAGTACTTC. Its protein is CASSFGTGLETQYF. Complete variable domain (other parts from reference TRBV5-4 and TRBJ2-5): ETGVTQSPTHLIKTRGQQVTLRCSSQSGHNTVSWYQQALGQGPQFIFQYYREEENGRGNFPPRFSGLQFPNYSSELNVNALELDDSALYLCASSFGTGLETQYFGPGTRLLVL.

V is TRBV19 and J is TRBJ2-5; TRBD2 matches 8 bases. CDR1 is LNHDA, CDR2 SQIVND, per germline (reference sequence). The CDR3 is made up of 17 amino acids. V trimming: 4 bases; J trimming: 5 bases; junction bases outside the gene matches: 15. In nucleotides, the CDR3 is TGTGCCAGTAGTAACCCCGGACTAGTCGGGGGGGCGGAGACCCAGTACTTC. It yields the protein CASSNPGLVGGAETQYF.

The CDR3 DNA follows: TGCGCCAGCAGCTCCCGGGACGGAGCTTACGAGCAGTACTTC. Its protein is CASSSRDGAYEQYF. The chain links TRBV5-1 to TRBJ2-7; tentatively, D is TRBD1 or TRBD2 (5 bases each). Germline lookup yields CDR1 SGHRS and CDR2 YFSETQ. The V end lost 3 bases, the J end lost 4 bases, and 14 bases lay between the germline ends. CDR3 size: 14 residues.

The DNA of the CDR3 is TGTGCCAGCAGCTTAGGGACAGGGGATGGCTACACCTTC. It yields the protein CASSLGTGDGYTF. The chain recombines TRBV11-2 with TRBJ1-2, with 9 bases fitting TRBD1. The V segment lost 1 base and the J segment 6 bases; nucleotides outside the gene matches: 0. Germline V gene lookup returns CDR1 SGHAT and CDR2 FQNNGV. The CDR3 is made up of 13 amino acids.

The chain links TRBV7-9 to TRBJ2-2; D is perhaps TRBD2 (6 bases). Germline CDR1 SEHNR, CDR2 FQNEAQ (reference sequence). Trimming cost V 6 bases and J 3 bases, with 17 bases left between them. This CDR3 is built from 16 residues. The CDR3 loop is CASSTPEGRDTGELFF. The DNA of the CDR3 is TGTGCCAGCAGTACCCCGGAGGGCCGGGACACCGGGGAGCTGTTTTTT. Full variable domain (missing parts from reference TRBV7-9 and TRBJ2-2): DTGVSQNPRHKITKRGQNVTFRCDPISEHNRLYWYRQTLGQGPEFLTYFQNEAQLEKSRLLSDRFSAERPKGSFSTLEIQRTEQGDSAMYLCASSTPEGRDTGELFFGEGSRLTVL.

The sample holds one count of this clone. The rearrangement joins TRBV5-4 to TRBJ1-1; D is undetermined. The length of the CDR3 is 12 residues. The V gene lost 1 base and the J gene lost 0 bases, with 1 base spanning the gap. Germline values: CDR1 SGHNT, CDR2 YYREEE (reference sequence). Here the CDR3 DNA reads TGTGCCAGCAGCTTGCTGAACACTGAAGCTTTCTTT. Its protein product is CASSLLNTEAFF.

The chain couples TRBV28 to TRBJ2-3, with TRBD2 matching over 8 bases. CDR1 is MDHEN and CDR2 is SYDVKM in the germline V gene. CDR3 size: 16 residues. V was clipped by 2 bases and J by 2 bases; unmatched bases: 6. This CDR3 reads CASSLVRGGVTDTQYF. CDR3 coding DNA: TGTGCCAGCAGTTTAGTTCGGGGGGGCGTCACAGATACGCAGTATTTT.

This clone was detected only once. This chain uses TRBV5-1 with TRBJ1-1; D is unclear. CDR3 length: 12 amino acids. Germline-derived CDR1 and CDR2 are SGHRS and YFSETQ. V was trimmed by 0 bases and J by 5 bases, leaving 5 bases between them. CDR3 protein: CASSLGRTEAFF. The DNA of the CDR3 is TGCGCCAGCAGCTTGGGTCGGACTGAAGCTTTCTTT.

The gene calls are TRBV19 and TRBJ2-7, with D unresolved. CDR1 is LNHDA, CDR2 SQIVND, per germline (reference sequence). The CDR3 is made up of 12 amino acids. V gave up 6 bases and J gave up 2 bases, with 8 bases separating them. CDR3 sequence: CASRKSPYEQYF. The CDR3 DNA sequence: TGTGCCAGTAGGAAATCCCCCTACGAGCAGTACTTC.

V is TRBV15 and J is TRBJ2-1; a weak D match, TRBD2 (6 bases). Trimming took off 1 base at V and 10 bases at J, with 11 bases between the two ends. Per the germline V gene, CDR1 is LNHNV and CDR2 is YYDKDF (reference sequence). The CDR3 is made up of 13 amino acids. Written as DNA, the CDR3 is TGTGCCACCAGCAGAGGACTAGTCCGGGAGCAGTTCTTC. This sequence encodes CATSRGLVREQFF.

V and J are TRBV5-4 and TRBJ2-7, with D perhaps matching TRBD1 or TRBD2 (5 bases each). CDR3 size: 15 residues. Germline loops: CDR1 SGHNT, CDR2 YYREEE (reference sequence). V was clipped by 4 bases and J by 2 bases, with 16 bases between them. CDR3 amino acids: CASSGGAATTYEQYF. In DNA, the CDR3 is TGTGCCAGCAGCGGGGGTGCTGCGACAACCTACGAGCAGTACTTC.

The chain joins TRBV5-4 to TRBJ2-7; D gene ambiguous. The V end was cut by 4 bases, the J end by 0 bases, with 11 bases between. The CDR3 loop spans 14 amino acids. CDR1 SGHNT and CDR2 YYREEE come from the germline V gene (reference sequence). CDR3 bases: TGTGCCAGCAGCGTAGGAAAAGGCTCCTACGAGCAGTACTTC. This translates into CASSVGKGSYEQYF.

The chain has TRBV14 and TRBJ2-1; 10 nucleotides line up with TRBD2. This CDR3 is built from 20 residues. Per germline, CDR1 SGHDN and CDR2 FVKESK. J gave up 1 base and V 0 bases, and 12 bases lay outside the gene matches. CDR3 sequence (DNA): TGTGCCAGCAGCCAAGACGCTTTGGCTAGCGGGAGTTTGTCCTACAATGAGCAGTTCTTC. Its translation: CASSQDALASGSLSYNEQFF.

The chain joins TRBV13 to TRBJ2-7; 7 bases map to TRBD2. J gave up 2 bases and V 4 bases, and 5 bases lay outside the gene matches. The CDR3 runs 14 residues. Germline V lookup: CDR1 PRHDT, CDR2 FYEKMQ (reference sequence). This CDR3 is CASSSTGLAYEQYF. DNA of the CDR3: TGTGCCAGCAGCTCAACTGGACTAGCCTACGAGCAGTACTTC.

The rearrangement uses TRBV29-1 and TRBJ2-3; weak D call: TRBD2 (6 bases). In germline, CDR1 is SQVTM, CDR2 ANQGSEA. This CDR3 spans 15 amino acids. The V and J ends lost 4 bases and 2 bases respectively, with 16 bases between them. The CDR3 loop reads CSVGDGTSDTDTQYF. Written as DNA, the CDR3 is TGCAGCGTTGGGGACGGGACTTCGGACACAGATACGCAGTATTTT.

The V and J genes are TRBV9 and TRBJ2-3; possibly TRBD2 for D (6 bases). V lost 4 bases, J lost 4 bases, and 16 bases lay in between. The CDR3 is made up of 15 amino acids. The V gene's germline CDR1 is SGDLS and CDR2 YYNGEE. The CDR3: CASSITFREADTQYF. CDR3 bases: TGTGCCAGCAGCATAACCTTCAGGGAGGCAGATACGCAGTATTTT.

The V gene is TRBV27, the J gene TRBJ1-5; no definite D call. Germline CDR1 and CDR2: MNHEY and SMNVEV (reference sequence). The V and J ends lost 3 bases and 7 bases respectively, with 13 bases between them. This CDR3 region has 14 residues. The CDR3 DNA is TGTGCCAGCAGTTTGCGATCGGCAGACCAGCCCCAGCATTTT. This translates into CASSLRSADQPQHF.